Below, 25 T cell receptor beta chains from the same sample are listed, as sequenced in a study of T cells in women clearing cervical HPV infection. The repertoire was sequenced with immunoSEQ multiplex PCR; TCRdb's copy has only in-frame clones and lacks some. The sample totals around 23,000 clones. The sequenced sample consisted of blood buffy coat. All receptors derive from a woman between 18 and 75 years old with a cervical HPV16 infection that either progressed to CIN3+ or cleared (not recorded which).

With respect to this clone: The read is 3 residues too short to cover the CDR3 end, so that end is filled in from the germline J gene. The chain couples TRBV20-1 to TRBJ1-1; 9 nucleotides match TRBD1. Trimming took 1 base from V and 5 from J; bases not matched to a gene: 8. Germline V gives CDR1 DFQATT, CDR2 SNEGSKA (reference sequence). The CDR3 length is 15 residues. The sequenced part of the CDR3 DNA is TGCAGTGCTAGAGGTACAGGGGGCATGGGGACTGAA. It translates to CSARGTGGMGTE. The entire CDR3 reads CSARGTGGMGTEAFF.

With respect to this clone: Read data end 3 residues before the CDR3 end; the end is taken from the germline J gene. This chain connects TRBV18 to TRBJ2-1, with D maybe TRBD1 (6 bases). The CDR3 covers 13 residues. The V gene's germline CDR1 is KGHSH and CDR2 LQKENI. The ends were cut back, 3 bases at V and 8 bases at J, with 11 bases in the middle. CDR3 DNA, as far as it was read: TGTGCCAGCTCACCCCAGGGGTGGGATGAG. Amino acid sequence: CASSPQGWDE. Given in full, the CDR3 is CASSPQGWDEQFF. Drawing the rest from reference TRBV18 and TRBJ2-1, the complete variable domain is NAGVMQNPRHLVRRRGQEARLRCSPMKGHSHVYWYRQLPEEGLKFMVYLQKENIIDESGMPKERFSAEFPKEGPSILRIQQVVRGDSAAYFCASSPQGWDEQFFGPGTRLTVL.

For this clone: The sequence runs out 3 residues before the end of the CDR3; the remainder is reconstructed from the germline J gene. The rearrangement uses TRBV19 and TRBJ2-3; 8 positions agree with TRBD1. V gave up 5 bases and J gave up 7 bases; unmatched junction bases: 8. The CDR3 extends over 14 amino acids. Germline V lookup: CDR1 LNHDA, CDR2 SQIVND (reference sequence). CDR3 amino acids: CASSPRTGWNTQYF. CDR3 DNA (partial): TGTGCCAGTAGTCCTCGGACAGGGTGGAATACG. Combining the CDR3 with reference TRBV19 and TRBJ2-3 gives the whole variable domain DGGITQSPKYLFRKEGQNVTLSCEQNLNHDAMYWYRQDPGQGLRLIYYSQIVNDFQKGDIAEGYSVSREKKESFPLTVTSAQKNPTAFYLCASSPRTGWNTQYFGPGTRLTVL.

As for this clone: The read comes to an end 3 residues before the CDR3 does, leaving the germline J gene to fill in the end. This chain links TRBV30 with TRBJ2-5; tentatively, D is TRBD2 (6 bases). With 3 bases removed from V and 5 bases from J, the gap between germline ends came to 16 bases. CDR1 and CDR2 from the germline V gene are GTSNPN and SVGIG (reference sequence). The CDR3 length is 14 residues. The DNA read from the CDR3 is TGTGCCTGGAGAATCTGGGGGGACTGGGAGACC. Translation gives CAWRIWGDWET. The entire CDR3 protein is CAWRIWGDWETQYF. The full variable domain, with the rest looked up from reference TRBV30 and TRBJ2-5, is SQTIHQWPATLVQPVGSPLSLECTVEGTSNPNLYWYRQAAGRGLQLLFYSVGIGQISSEVPQNLSASRPQDRQFILSSKKLLLSDSGFYLCAWRIWGDWETQYFGPGTRLLVL.

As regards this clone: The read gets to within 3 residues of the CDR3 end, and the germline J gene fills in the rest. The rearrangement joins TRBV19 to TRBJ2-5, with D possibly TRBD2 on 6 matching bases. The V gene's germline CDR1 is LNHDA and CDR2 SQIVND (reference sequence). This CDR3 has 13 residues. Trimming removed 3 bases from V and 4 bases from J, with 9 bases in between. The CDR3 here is CASSMAGRETQYF. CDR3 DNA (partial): TGTGCCAGTAGTATGGCGGGGCGAGAGACC.

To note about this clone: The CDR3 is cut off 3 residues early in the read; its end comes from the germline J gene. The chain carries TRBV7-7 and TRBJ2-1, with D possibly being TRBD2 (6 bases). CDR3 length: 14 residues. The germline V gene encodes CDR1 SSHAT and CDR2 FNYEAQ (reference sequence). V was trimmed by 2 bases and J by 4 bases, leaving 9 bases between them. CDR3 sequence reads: CASSLLGLYNEQFF. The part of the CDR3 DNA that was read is TGTGCCAGCAGCTTACTGGGACTTTACAATGAG.

The covered CDR3 bases are TGTGCCAGTAGTATCGGGACAACTAATGAAAAG. This encodes CASSIGTTNEK. The CDR3 as a whole reads CASSIGTTNEKLFF. The rearrangement links TRBV19 to TRBJ2-2, with a possible D match to TRBD1 (6 bases). Read coverage stops 3 residues before the CDR3 terminus; the germline J gene supplies the remainder. The CDR3 spans 14 residues. The germline CDR1 and CDR2 sequences are LNHDA and SQIVND (reference sequence). The entire variable domain, with the rest obtained from reference TRBV19 and TRBJ2-2, is as follows: DGGITQSPKYLFRKEGQNVTLSCEQNLNHDAMYWYRQDPGQGLRLIYYSQIVNDFQKGDIAEGYSVSREKKESFPLTVTSAQKNPTAFYLCASSIGTTNEKLFFGEGSRLTVL.

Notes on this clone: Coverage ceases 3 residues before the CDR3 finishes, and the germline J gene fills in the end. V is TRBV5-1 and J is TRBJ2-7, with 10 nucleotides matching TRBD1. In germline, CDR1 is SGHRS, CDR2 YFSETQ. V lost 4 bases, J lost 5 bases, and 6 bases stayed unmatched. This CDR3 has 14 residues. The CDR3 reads CASSTGTGVHEQYF. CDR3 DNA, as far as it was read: TGCGCCAGCAGCACCGGGACAGGGGTCCACGAG.

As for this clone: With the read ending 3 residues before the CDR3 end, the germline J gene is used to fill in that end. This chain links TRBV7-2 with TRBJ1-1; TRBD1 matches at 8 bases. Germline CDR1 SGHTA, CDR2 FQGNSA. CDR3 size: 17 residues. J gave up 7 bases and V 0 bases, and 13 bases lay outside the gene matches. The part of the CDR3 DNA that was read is TGTGCCAGCAGCTTAGCTGGGGCAGGGGGCGTTTTTAGTGAA. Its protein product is CASSLAGAGGVFSE. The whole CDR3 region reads CASSLAGAGGVFSEAFF.

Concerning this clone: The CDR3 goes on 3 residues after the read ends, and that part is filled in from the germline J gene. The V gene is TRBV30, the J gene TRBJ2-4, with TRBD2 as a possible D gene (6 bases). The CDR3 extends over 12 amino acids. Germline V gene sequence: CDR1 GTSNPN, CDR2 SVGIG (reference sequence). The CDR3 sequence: CAWSVLASGQYF. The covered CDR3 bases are TGTGCCTGGAGTGTACTAGCCTCGGGT.

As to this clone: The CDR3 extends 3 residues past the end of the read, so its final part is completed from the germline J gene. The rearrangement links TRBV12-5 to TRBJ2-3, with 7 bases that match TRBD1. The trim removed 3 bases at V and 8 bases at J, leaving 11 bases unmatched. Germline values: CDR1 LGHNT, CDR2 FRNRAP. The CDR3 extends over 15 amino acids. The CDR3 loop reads CASGFPRLSGGTQYF. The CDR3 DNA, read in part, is TGTGCTAGTGGTTTTCCCCGCCTCTCAGGGGGTACG.

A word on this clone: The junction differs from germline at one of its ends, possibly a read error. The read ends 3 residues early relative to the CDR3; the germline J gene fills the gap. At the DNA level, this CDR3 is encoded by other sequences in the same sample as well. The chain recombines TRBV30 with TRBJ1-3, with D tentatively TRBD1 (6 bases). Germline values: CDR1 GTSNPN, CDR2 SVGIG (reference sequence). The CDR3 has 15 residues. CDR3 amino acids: CAWNSPQGFGNTIYF. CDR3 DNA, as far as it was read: TGTGCCTGGAACTCTCCCCAGGGGTTTGGAAACACA.

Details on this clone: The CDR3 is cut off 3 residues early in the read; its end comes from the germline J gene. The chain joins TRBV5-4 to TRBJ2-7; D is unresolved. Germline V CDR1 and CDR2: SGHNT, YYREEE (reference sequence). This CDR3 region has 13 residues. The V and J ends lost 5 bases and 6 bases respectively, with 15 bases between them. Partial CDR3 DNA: TGTGCCAGCAGTATAACCCAGGTCGCCGAG. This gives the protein CASSITQVAE. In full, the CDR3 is CASSITQVAEQYF.

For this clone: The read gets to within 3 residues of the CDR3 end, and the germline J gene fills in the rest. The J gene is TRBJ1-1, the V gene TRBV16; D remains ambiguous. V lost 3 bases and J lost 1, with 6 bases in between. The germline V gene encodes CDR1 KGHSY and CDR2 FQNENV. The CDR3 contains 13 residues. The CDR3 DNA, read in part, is TGTGCCAGCAGCCAGGCCCGGAACACTGAA. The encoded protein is CASSQARNTE. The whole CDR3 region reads CASSQARNTEAFF.

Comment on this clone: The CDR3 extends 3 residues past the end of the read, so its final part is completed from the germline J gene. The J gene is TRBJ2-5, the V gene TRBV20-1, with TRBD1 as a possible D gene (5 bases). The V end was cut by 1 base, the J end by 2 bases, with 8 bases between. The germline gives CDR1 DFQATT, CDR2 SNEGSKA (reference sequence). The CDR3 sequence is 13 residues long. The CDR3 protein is CSARVQGQETQYF. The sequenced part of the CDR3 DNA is TGCAGTGCTAGAGTGCAGGGACAAGAGACC.

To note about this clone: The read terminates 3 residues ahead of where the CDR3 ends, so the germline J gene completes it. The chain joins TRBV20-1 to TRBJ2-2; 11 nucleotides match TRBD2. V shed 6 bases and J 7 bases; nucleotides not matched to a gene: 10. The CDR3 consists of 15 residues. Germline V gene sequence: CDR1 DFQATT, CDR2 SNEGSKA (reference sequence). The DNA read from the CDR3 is TGCAGTGCGCCCACTAGCGGGAGTGGGGGCGGGGAG. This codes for CSAPTSGSGGGE. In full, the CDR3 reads CSAPTSGSGGGELFF.

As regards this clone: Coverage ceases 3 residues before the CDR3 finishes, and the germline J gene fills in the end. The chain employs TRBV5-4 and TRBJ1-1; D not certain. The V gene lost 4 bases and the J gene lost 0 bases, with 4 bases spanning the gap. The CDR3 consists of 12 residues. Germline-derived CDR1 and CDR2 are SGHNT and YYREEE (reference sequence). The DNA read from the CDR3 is TGTGCCAGCAGCAGGGTGAACACTGAA. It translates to CASSRVNTE. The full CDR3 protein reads CASSRVNTEAFF. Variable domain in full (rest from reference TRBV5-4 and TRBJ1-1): ETGVTQSPTHLIKTRGQQVTLRCSSQSGHNTVSWYQQALGQGPQFIFQYYREEENGRGNFPPRFSGLQFPNYSSELNVNALELDDSALYLCASSRVNTEAFFGQGTRLTVV.

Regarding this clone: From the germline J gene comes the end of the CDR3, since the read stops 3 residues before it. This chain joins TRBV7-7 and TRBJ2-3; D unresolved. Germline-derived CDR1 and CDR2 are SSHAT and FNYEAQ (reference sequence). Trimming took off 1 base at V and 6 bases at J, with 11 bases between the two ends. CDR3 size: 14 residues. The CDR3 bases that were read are TGTGCCAGCAGCTTAGGGGTCGGCGGCGATACG. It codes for CASSLGVGGDT. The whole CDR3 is CASSLGVGGDTQYF.

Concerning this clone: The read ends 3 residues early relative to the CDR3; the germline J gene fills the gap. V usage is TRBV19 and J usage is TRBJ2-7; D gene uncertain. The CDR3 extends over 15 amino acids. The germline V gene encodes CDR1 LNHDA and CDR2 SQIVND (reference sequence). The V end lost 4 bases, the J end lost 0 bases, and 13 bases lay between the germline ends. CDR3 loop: CASSKVRYRSYEQYF. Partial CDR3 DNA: TGTGCCAGTAGTAAGGTGAGGTACCGCTCCTACGAG. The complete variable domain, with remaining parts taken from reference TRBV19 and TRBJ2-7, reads DGGITQSPKYLFRKEGQNVTLSCEQNLNHDAMYWYRQDPGQGLRLIYYSQIVNDFQKGDIAEGYSVSREKKESFPLTVTSAQKNPTAFYLCASSKVRYRSYEQYFGPGTRLTVT.

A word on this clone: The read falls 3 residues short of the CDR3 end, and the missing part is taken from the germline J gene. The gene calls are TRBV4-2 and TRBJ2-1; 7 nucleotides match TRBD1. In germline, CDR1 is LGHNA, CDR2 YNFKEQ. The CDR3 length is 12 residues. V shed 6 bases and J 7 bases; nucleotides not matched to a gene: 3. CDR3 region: CASSIQGNEQFF. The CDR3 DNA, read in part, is TGTGCCAGCAGTATACAGGGGAATGAG.

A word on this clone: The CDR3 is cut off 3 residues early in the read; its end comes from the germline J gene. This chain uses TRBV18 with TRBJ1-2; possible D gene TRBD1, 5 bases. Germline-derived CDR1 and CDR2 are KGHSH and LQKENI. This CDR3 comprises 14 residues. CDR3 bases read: TGTGCCAGCTCACCAGCCCAAGGGGTTTCCGAC. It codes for CASSPAQGVSD. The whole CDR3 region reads CASSPAQGVSDYTF.

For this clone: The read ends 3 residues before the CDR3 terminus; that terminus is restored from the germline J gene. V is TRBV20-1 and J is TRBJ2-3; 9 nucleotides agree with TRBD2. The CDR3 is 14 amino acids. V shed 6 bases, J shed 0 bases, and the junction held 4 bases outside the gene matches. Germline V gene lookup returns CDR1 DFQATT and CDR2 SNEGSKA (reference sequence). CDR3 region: CSATLAGSTDTQYF. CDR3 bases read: TGCAGTGCCACACTAGCGGGCAGCACAGATACG.

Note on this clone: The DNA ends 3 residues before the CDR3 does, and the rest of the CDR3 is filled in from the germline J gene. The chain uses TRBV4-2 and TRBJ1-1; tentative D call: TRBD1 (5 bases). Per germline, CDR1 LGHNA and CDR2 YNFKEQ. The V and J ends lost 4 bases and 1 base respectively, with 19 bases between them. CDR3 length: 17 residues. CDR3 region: CASSPVGHSKSNTEAFF. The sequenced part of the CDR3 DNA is TGTGCCAGCAGCCCGGTTGGACACTCCAAATCGAACACTGAA.

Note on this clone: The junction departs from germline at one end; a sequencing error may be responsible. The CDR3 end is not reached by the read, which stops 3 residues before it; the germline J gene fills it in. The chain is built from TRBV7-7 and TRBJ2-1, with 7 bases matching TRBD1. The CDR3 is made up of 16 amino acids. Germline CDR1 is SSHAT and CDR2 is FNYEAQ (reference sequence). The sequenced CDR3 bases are TGTGCTAGCACCGGAACACAGGGGAGTTGCTACAATGAG. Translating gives CASTGTQGSCYNE. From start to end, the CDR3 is CASTGTQGSCYNEQFF.

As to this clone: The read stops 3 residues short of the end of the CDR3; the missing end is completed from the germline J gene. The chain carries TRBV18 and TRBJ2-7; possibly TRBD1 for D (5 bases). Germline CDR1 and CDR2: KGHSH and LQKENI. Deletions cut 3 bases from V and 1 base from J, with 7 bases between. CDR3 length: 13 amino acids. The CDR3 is CASSPDTSYEQYF. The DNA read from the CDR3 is TGTGCCAGCTCACCGGACACTTCCTACGAG. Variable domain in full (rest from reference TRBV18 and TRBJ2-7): NAGVMQNPRHLVRRRGQEARLRCSPMKGHSHVYWYRQLPEEGLKFMVYLQKENIIDESGMPKERFSAEFPKEGPSILRIQQVVRGDSAAYFCASSPDTSYEQYFGPGTRLTVT.